One and the same sample provided the 3 T cell receptor beta chains below, sequenced in a study of cytomegalovirus exposure and HLA in healthy donors. PCR employed 60 Vbeta and 13 Jbeta primers. TCRdb keeps only in-frame clones here, not all; method: immunoSEQ multiplex PCR. The sample carries roughly 120,000 clones, about four fifths recorded once. Sequencing input: PBMCs. All receptors derive from a man younger than 45 in good health and CMV-seropositive.

This clone was seen a handful of times. The CDR3 sequence: CASSQWAWWGYTF. The CDR3 DNA sequence: TGTGCCAGCAGCCAGTGGGCATGGTGGGGCTACACCTTC. The genes are TRBV21-1 and TRBJ1-2; TRBD1 is the table's D call and was not checked against the DNA. TRBV21-1 is a documented pseudogene. The CDR3 is 13 residues long.

This clone has just a few counts. The rearrangement uses TRBV10-3 and TRBJ2-1, with D possibly being TRBD2 (6 bases). With 4 bases removed from V and 7 bases from J, the gap between germline ends came to 14 bases. CDR3 length: 14 residues. Germline CDR1 and CDR2: ENHRY and SYGVKD. Here the CDR3 reads CAISVGGDSNEQFF. The CDR3 region has the DNA TGTGCCATCAGTGTTGGAGGGGACTCAAATGAGCAGTTCTTC.

J is TRBJ2-1 and V is TRBV7-9, with 8 bases fitting TRBD2. This CDR3 comprises 17 residues. Germline trimming cut 6 bases from V and 4 bases from J; bases unmatched to any gene: 14. In germline, CDR1 is SEHNR, CDR2 FQNEAQ (reference sequence). The CDR3 sequence: CASSRSGGSRIYNEQFF. CDR3 coding DNA: TGTGCCAGCAGTCGGTCGGGGGGGAGTCGAATTTACAATGAGCAGTTCTTC.